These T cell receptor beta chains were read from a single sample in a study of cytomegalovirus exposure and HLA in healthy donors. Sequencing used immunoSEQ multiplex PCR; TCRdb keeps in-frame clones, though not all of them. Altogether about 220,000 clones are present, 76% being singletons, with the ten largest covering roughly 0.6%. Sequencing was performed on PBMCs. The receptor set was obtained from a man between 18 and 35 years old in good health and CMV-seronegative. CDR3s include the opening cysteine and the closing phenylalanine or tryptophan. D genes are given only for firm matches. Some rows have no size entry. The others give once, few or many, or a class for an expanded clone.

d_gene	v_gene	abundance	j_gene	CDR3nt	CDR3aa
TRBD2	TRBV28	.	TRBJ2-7	TGTGCCAGCAGTAAATCTAGCGGGAGCTCCTACGAGCAGTACTTC	CASSKSSGSSYEQYF
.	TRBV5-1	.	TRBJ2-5	TGCGCCAGCAGCTCCGGGGAGGCTGCCCAAGAGACCCAGTACTTC	CASSSGEAAQETQYF
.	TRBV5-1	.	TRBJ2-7	TGCGCCAGCAGCTTCCAGGGGGGCTACGAGCAGTACTTC	CASSFQGGYEQYF
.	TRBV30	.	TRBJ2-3	TGTGCCTGGAGTCGAGGTTCCGGAAATACGCAGTATTTT	CAWSRGSGNTQYF
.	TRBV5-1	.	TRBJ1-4	TGCGCCAGCAGCTTGGCGAGGACAACCGAAAAACTGTTTTTT	CASSLARTTEKLFF
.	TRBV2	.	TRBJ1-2	TGTGCCAGCAGTGAAGCAGCAGGCGGGCCTGATGGCTACACCTTC	CASSEAAGGPDGYTF
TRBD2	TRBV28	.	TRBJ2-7	TGTGCCAGCAGTTTATGGATTACTAGCGGGATAAACTACGAGCAGTACTTC	CASSLWITSGINYEQYF
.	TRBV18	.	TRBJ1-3	TGTGCCAGCTCACCACCCGGAGGGCCCGGAAACACCATATATTTT	CASSPPGGPGNTIYF
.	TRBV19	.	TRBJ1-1	TGTGCCAGTAGTACCAACGCTCAGAGGGCCACTGAAGCTTTCTTT	CASSTNAQRATEAFF
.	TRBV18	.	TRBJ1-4	TGTGCCAGCTCGTCTCAGATCACAACTAATGAAAAACTGTTTTTT	CASSSQITTNEKLFF
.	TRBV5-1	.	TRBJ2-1	TGCGCCAGCAGCTTTATTGCGGGTGACTACTACAATGAGCAGTTCTTC	CASSFIAGDYYNEQFF
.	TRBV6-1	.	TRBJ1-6	TGTGCCAGCAGAGGCAGGTTGTATAATTCACCCCTCCACTTT	CASRGRLYNSPLHF
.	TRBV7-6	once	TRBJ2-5	TGTGCCAGCAGCTTCGAGACAGGGACTCAAGAGACCCAGTACTTC	CASSFETGTQETQYF
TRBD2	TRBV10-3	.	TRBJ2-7	TGTGCCATCAGTGAGTCTCTAGCGGGGTCCTACGAGCAGTACTTC	CAISESLAGSYEQYF